These T cell receptor beta chains were read from a single sample in a study of blood T cell repertoires in COVID-19. Assay used: immunoSEQ multiplex PCR; TCRdb lists only in-frame clones, some missing. The table has under 85,000 clones, 65% to 85% seen once. The sequenced sample was peripheral blood. Receptor source: a human donor in a cohort sampled during active COVID-19. Both conserved end residues are part of each CDR3. A D gene is named only where the DNA matches it firmly. Only some rows state a clone size, as once, few, many or a class for expanded clones.

clone size: .; D gene: TRBD1; V gene: TRBV3-1/TRBV3-2; J gene: TRBJ2-7; CDR3 DNA: TGTGCCAGCAGCCAAGGAGGGAGATTGGGGACAGGGGGTTCCTACGAGCAGTACTTC; CDR3 protein: CASSQGGRLGTGGSYEQYF
clone size: .; D gene: .; V gene: TRBV7-9; J gene: TRBJ2-2; CDR3 DNA: TGTGCCAGCAGCTTAAGGGCCACCAGGGCCACCGGGGAGCTGTTTTTT; CDR3 protein: CASSLRATRATGELFF
clone size: .; D gene: TRBD1; V gene: TRBV19; J gene: TRBJ1-5; CDR3 DNA: TGTGCCAGTAGTATGGACAGGGGGTACCAGCCCCAGCATTTT; CDR3 protein: CASSMDRGYQPQHF
clone size: .; D gene: .; V gene: TRBV28; J gene: TRBJ2-4; CDR3 DNA: TGTGCCAGCACGGGAGACTCCCTAGCCAAAAACATTCAGTACTTC; CDR3 protein: CASTGDSLAKNIQYF
clone size: .; D gene: TRBD1; V gene: TRBV19; J gene: TRBJ1-2; CDR3 DNA: TGTGCCAGTAGTATTGCGGGACAGGGTTTTTATGGCTACACCTTC; CDR3 protein: CASSIAGQGFYGYTF
clone size: .; D gene: TRBD1; V gene: TRBV5-1; J gene: TRBJ2-1; CDR3 DNA: TGCGCCAGCAGCTTGGAGAGTTACAGACAGGGGCCCTACAATGAGCAGTTCTTC; CDR3 protein: CASSLESYRQGPYNEQFF
clone size: .; D gene: .; V gene: TRBV4-3; J gene: TRBJ2-1; CDR3 DNA: TGCGCCAGCAGCCGCCAAGAAGGGGCAATGGCTGGTGAGCAGTTCTTC; CDR3 protein: CASSRQEGAMAGEQFF
clone size: .; D gene: .; V gene: TRBV29-1; J gene: TRBJ1-2; CDR3 DNA: TGCAGCGTTGGACAGCGAGCTAACTATGGCTACACCTTC; CDR3 protein: CSVGQRANYGYTF
clone size: .; D gene: .; V gene: TRBV5-1; J gene: TRBJ1-5; CDR3 DNA: TGCGCCAGCAGCTTGGGCCTCGGGGGAAGCAATCAGCCCCAGCATTTT; CDR3 protein: CASSLGLGGSNQPQHF
clone size: .; D gene: .; V gene: TRBV27; J gene: TRBJ1-2; CDR3 DNA: TGTGCCAGCAGTTCAGCGCAGGGCCACTATGGCTACACCTTC; CDR3 protein: CASSSAQGHYGYTF
clone size: .; D gene: TRBD1; V gene: TRBV25-1; J gene: TRBJ2-7; CDR3 DNA: TGTGCCAGCAGTGTTGGAGGCAGGGGGTCGAACGAGCAGTACTTC; CDR3 protein: CASSVGGRGSNEQYF
clone size: .; D gene: .; V gene: TRBV24-1; J gene: TRBJ1-2; CDR3 DNA: TGTGCCACCAGTGACCCAGGGTATAACTATGGCTACACCTTC; CDR3 protein: CATSDPGYNYGYTF
clone size: .; D gene: TRBD1; V gene: TRBV5-1; J gene: TRBJ2-7; CDR3 DNA: TGCGCCAGCAGCAGGGACAGGGTTGACGAGCAGTACTTC; CDR3 protein: CASSRDRVDEQYF
clone size: .; D gene: TRBD2; V gene: TRBV5-1; J gene: TRBJ2-7; CDR3 DNA: TGCGCCAGCAGCCGGACTAGCGGAACCTACGAGCAGTACTTC; CDR3 protein: CASSRTSGTYEQYF
clone size: .; D gene: .; V gene: TRBV18; J gene: TRBJ1-1; CDR3 DNA: TGTGCCAGCTCATCGGACATTCACACTGAAGCTTTCTTT; CDR3 protein: CASSSDIHTEAFF
clone size: .; D gene: TRBD1; V gene: TRBV7-2; J gene: TRBJ1-1; CDR3 DNA: TGTGCCAGCAGCACGATCCCCGGCGGACAGGGAAGAGGAGGGGTAGCTTTCTTT; CDR3 protein: CASSTIPGGQGRGGVAFF
clone size: once; D gene: TRBD1; V gene: TRBV6-1; J gene: TRBJ1-2; CDR3 DNA: TGTGCCAGCAGTTTAGGGGGCAGTAACTATGGCTACACCTTC; CDR3 protein: CASSLGGSNYGYTF
clone size: .; D gene: .; V gene: TRBV11-2; J gene: TRBJ2-5; CDR3 DNA: TGTGCCAGCAGCCGGAGTCAAGAGACCCAGTACTTC; CDR3 protein: CASSRSQETQYF
clone size: .; D gene: TRBD1; V gene: TRBV28; J gene: TRBJ1-4; CDR3 DNA: TGTGCCAGCAGCCGGGACAGACTTAATGAAAAACTGTTTTTT; CDR3 protein: CASSRDRLNEKLFF
clone size: .; D gene: .; V gene: TRBV7-2; J gene: TRBJ1-4; CDR3 DNA: TGTGCCAGCAGCTTTGGGGGCCCGGAAAAACTGTTTTTT; CDR3 protein: CASSFGGPEKLFF
clone size: .; D gene: .; V gene: TRBV28; J gene: TRBJ1-1; CDR3 DNA: TGTGCCAGCAGTTTATCCTCTTCGGGGGGCGGTGAAGCTTTCTTT; CDR3 protein: CASSLSSSGGGEAFF
clone size: .; D gene: .; V gene: TRBV2; J gene: TRBJ1-1; CDR3 DNA: TGTGCCAGCCAGACAGCCCTGAACACTGAAGCTTTCTTT; CDR3 protein: CASQTALNTEAFF
clone size: few; D gene: TRBD2; V gene: TRBV6-5; J gene: TRBJ2-7; CDR3 DNA: TGTGCCAGCAGTTACTCGGCCCGGGGGGTCCACGAGCAGTACTTC; CDR3 protein: CASSYSARGVHEQYF
clone size: .; D gene: .; V gene: TRBV6-2/TRBV6-3; J gene: TRBJ1-5; CDR3 DNA: TGTGCCAGCAGTTACTGGGGGGGAAGGAATCAGCCCCAGCATTTT; CDR3 protein: CASSYWGGRNQPQHF
clone size: .; D gene: .; V gene: TRBV7-6; J gene: TRBJ1-2; CDR3 DNA: TGTGCCAGCAGCTACGGACAGAACTATGGCTACACCTTC; CDR3 protein: CASSYGQNYGYTF
clone size: .; D gene: TRBD2; V gene: TRBV4-2; J gene: TRBJ2-5; CDR3 DNA: TGTGCCAGCAGCCAAGATTCAGGATCGGGGGGACAAGAGACCCAGTACTTC; CDR3 protein: CASSQDSGSGGQETQYF
clone size: .; D gene: TRBD1; V gene: TRBV24-1; J gene: TRBJ1-4; CDR3 DNA: TGTGCCACCAGTGAAGGACAGGGGGCGCGCGGGGAAAAACTGTTTTTT; CDR3 protein: CATSEGQGARGEKLFF
clone size: .; D gene: TRBD1; V gene: TRBV30; J gene: TRBJ1-2; CDR3 DNA: TGTGCCTGGAGTGGTCTGCAACCCGGGACAGACCTTGATGGCTACACCTTC; CDR3 protein: CAWSGLQPGTDLDGYTF
clone size: .; D gene: TRBD1; V gene: TRBV28; J gene: TRBJ2-2; CDR3 DNA: TGTGCCAGCAGTTCGCCGGGACAGGGAAGTCGTACCGGGGAGCTGTTTTTT; CDR3 protein: CASSSPGQGSRTGELFF
clone size: .; D gene: .; V gene: TRBV27; J gene: TRBJ2-7; CDR3 DNA: TGTGCCAGCAGTTTAGGGGGGTCCCACGAGCAGTACTTC; CDR3 protein: CASSLGGSHEQYF
clone size: .; D gene: TRBD1; V gene: TRBV7-3; J gene: TRBJ1-1; CDR3 DNA: TGTGCCAGCAGCAACCTAGGACAGGGTCTCGCTGAAGCTTTCTTT; CDR3 protein: CASSNLGQGLAEAFF
clone size: .; D gene: .; V gene: TRBV4-1; J gene: TRBJ1-6; CDR3 DNA: TGCGCCAGCAGCCAAGCCGGACTGATTAATTCACCCCTCCACTTT; CDR3 protein: CASSQAGLINSPLHF